The 15 T cell receptor beta chains presented below share a single source sample, sequenced in a study of blood T cell repertoires in COVID-19. Clones were read by immunoSEQ multiplex PCR, and TCRdb kept only the in-frame ones, dropping some. The profile covers more than 200,000 clones, with roughly 84% appearing a single time and more than 7% taken by the ten largest. Sequenced input: PBMCs or T cells enriched from blood (not recorded which). The receptors were gathered from a man aged 25 to 45 in a cohort exposed to, infected with or recovered from COVID-19 (not recorded which).

This clone was seen a few times. V is TRBV28 and J is TRBJ1-1; TRBD1 might be the D (6 bases). The CDR3 runs 13 residues. Germline V gives CDR1 MDHEN, CDR2 SYDVKM. Trimming pared 7 bases from V and 10 bases from J, leaving 19 bases between. CDR3 sequence: CASTFAQGGGAFF. CDR3 in DNA: TGTGCCAGCACTTTTGCCCAGGGAGGGGGAGCTTTCTTT.

CDR3 region: CASSTRDRVSTGELFF. The CDR3 DNA is TGTGCCAGCAGCACCCGGGACAGGGTTAGCACCGGGGAGCTGTTTTTT. The chain joins TRBV9 to TRBJ2-2; 9 bases are a match to TRBD1. The germline V gene has CDR1 SGDLS and CDR2 YYNGEE. V lost 4 bases to trimming and J lost 4 bases; unmatched junction nucleotides: 8. This CDR3 contains 16 residues.

This sequence joins TRBV5-1 and TRBJ1-1, with TRBD1 matching over 7 bases. This CDR3 comprises 14 residues. J was trimmed by 7 bases and V by 3 bases; bases with no gene match: 9. CDR1 and CDR2 (germline): SGHRS, YFSETQ. The CDR3 sequence is CASSSSRGTDEAFF. The CDR3 nucleotides are TGCGCCAGCAGCTCTTCCCGTGGGACAGATGAAGCTTTCTTT.

The chain is built from TRBV11-2 and TRBJ2-2; the match to TRBD2 covers 7 bases. Germline CDR1 reads SGHAT; CDR2 reads FQNNGV. CDR3 length: 16 amino acids. V lost 5 bases to trimming and J lost 0 bases; unmatched junction nucleotides: 6. The CDR3 spells CASSPQLAANTGELFF. CDR3 coding DNA: TGTGCCAGCAGCCCCCAGCTAGCGGCGAACACCGGGGAGCTGTTTTTT.

About this clone itself: Other DNA sequences in the same sample also yield this CDR3. The CDR3 here is CASSVGLAGGTDTQYF. In DNA form, the CDR3 reads TGTGCCAGCAGCGTCGGACTAGCGGGAGGGACAGATACGCAGTATTTT. The chain recombines TRBV9 with TRBJ2-3, with TRBD2 identical over 15 bases. The V gene's germline CDR1 is SGDLS and CDR2 YYNGEE. This CDR3 is 16 amino acids long. V trimming: 2 bases; J trimming: 3 bases; junction bases outside the gene matches: 1. Variable domain in full (rest from reference TRBV9 and TRBJ2-3): DSGVTQTPKHLITATGQRVTLRCSPRSGDLSVYWYQQSLDQGLQFLIQYYNGEERAKGNILERFSAQQFPDLHSELNLSSLELGDSALYFCASSVGLAGGTDTQYFGPGTRLTVL.

The rearrangement joins TRBV2 to TRBJ1-5; perhaps TRBD1 as D (6 bases). V lost 2 bases to trimming and J lost 7 bases, with 15 bases between them. CDR1 is SNHLY and CDR2 is FYNNEI in the germline V gene. The CDR3 length is 15 residues. The CDR3 is CASSEFQGRGQPQHF. The CDR3 nucleotides read TGTGCCAGCAGTGAATTCCAGGGGCGCGGGCAGCCCCAGCATTTT.

V gene TRBV5-6 combines with J gene TRBJ2-1, with D maybe TRBD2 (5 bases). V lost 6 bases to trimming and J lost 1 base, with 14 bases between them. Germline loops: CDR1 SGHDT, CDR2 YYEEEE. The CDR3 has 15 residues. CDR3 loop: CASTPRRGSYNEQFF. CDR3 nucleotides: TGTGCCAGCACCCCTCGACGGGGATCCTACAATGAGCAGTTCTTC.

The chain links TRBV19 to TRBJ1-6, with D uncertain. Germline values: CDR1 LNHDA, CDR2 SQIVND (reference sequence). V shed 7 bases and J shed 8 bases, with 9 bases lying between them. The CDR3 has 12 amino acids. The CDR3 is CASTTGYSPLHF. The CDR3 DNA reads as TGTGCCAGTACTACGGGGTATTCACCCCTCCACTTT.

The chain links TRBV28 to TRBJ2-1; D may be TRBD2 (6 bases). V lost 7 bases to trimming and J lost 5 bases, with 21 bases between them. The CDR3 contains 16 residues. From germline, CDR1 is MDHEN and CDR2 SYDVKM. This CDR3 reads CASITSLGSVHNEQFF. CDR3 bases: TGTGCCAGCATTACTAGCCTCGGGAGCGTCCACAATGAGCAGTTCTTC.

The chain links TRBV28 to TRBJ2-7, with 12 bases that match TRBD1. CDR3 size: 14 residues. The V gene end was trimmed by 8 bases and the J gene end by 5 bases; junction bases not matched to a gene: 7. From germline, CDR1 is MDHEN and CDR2 SYDVKM. CDR3 nucleotides: TGTGCCAGCGGGTCCGGGACAGGGGGCCACGAGCAGTACTTC. Encoded protein: CASGSGTGGHEQYF.

V gene TRBV27 combines with J gene TRBJ1-1; D is unresolved. The germline V gene encodes CDR1 MNHEY and CDR2 SMNVEV (reference sequence). Trimming removed 2 bases from V and 2 bases from J, with 9 bases in between. This CDR3 is built from 14 residues. The CDR3 spells CASSLRQFNTEAFF. The DNA for the CDR3 is TGTGCCAGCAGTTTACGTCAGTTCAACACTGAAGCTTTCTTT.

The chain has TRBV7-2 and TRBJ1-4, with D unclear. This CDR3 comprises 15 residues. The germline V gene encodes CDR1 SGHTA and CDR2 FQGNSA. The V and J ends lost 5 bases and 4 bases respectively, with 14 bases between them. CDR3 coding DNA: TGTGCCAGCAGCCCAACGACATTCCGTAATGAAAAACTGTTTTTT. Amino acid sequence: CASSPTTFRNEKLFF.

Here the CDR3 DNA reads TGTGCCAGCAGTTACTGGTCGGACAGCCAAGAGACCCAGTACTTC. This codes for CASSYWSDSQETQYF. The V gene is TRBV6-5, the J gene TRBJ2-5; maybe TRBD1 (6 bases). Germline V gene data show CDR1 as MNHEY and CDR2 as SVGAGI. This CDR3 spans 15 amino acids. V was trimmed by 1 base and J by 1 base, leaving 10 bases between them.

This chain links TRBV7-2 with TRBJ2-2, with 10 bases identical to TRBD2. The junction had 14 bases not matched to a gene; V was cut back by 2 bases and J by 5 bases. The V gene's germline CDR1 is SGHTA and CDR2 FQGNSA. This CDR3 is 19 amino acids long. Here the CDR3 DNA reads TGTGCCAGCAGCTTACGTTCTGCAGGGTCTAGCGGGGGAACCGGGGAGCTGTTTTTT. Translating it yields CASSLRSAGSSGGTGELFF.

The rearrangement links TRBV14 to TRBJ1-1, with TRBD1 as a possible D gene (6 bases). The CDR3 is 17 residues long. V was clipped by 0 bases and J by 0 bases, with 14 bases between them. Germline-derived CDR1 and CDR2 are SGHDN and FVKESK. CDR3 DNA sequence: TGTGCCAGCAGCCAAGATTGGGGGCAGGGTGTGAACACTGAAGCTTTCTTT. Amino acids: CASSQDWGQGVNTEAFF.